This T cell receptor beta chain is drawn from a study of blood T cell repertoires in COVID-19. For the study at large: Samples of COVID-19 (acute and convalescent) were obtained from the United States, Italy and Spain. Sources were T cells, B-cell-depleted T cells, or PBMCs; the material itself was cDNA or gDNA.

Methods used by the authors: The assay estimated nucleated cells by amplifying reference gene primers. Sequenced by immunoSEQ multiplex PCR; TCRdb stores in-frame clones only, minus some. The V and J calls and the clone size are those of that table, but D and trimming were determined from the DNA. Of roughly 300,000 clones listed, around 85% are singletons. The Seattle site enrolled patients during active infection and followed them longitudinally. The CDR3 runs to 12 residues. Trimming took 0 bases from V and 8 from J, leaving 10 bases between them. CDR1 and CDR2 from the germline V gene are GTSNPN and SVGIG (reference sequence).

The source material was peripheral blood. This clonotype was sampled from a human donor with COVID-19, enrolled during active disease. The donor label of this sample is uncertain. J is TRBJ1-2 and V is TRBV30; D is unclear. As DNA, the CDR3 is TGTGCCTGGAGTGTACCCCCCTACGGCTACACCTTC. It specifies CAWSVPPYGYTF.